This TCR beta chain was identified in a study of T-cell reconstitution after alpha-beta-depleted transplantation in children. This clonotype was observed many times. Unique molecular identifiers were used to barcode this TCRbeta library. TCRdb used MiXCR to reprocess the PCR reads, holding one entry per CDR3 protein. The profile shows some 250,000 distinct CDR3 sequences, around 11% of them singletons. This sample comprised PBMCs from the stem cell graft donor, obtained from the stem cell graft. This TCR came from a human donor who donated a stem cell graft to a child with acute lymphoblastic leukemia.

The CDR3 DNA is TGCAGCGTCGTCCCCATGGCAGGCTATGGCTACACCTTC. As protein: CSVVPMAGYGYTF. V gene TRBV29-1 combines with J gene TRBJ1-2, with unresolved D. In germline, CDR1 is SQVTM, CDR2 ANQGSEA. The CDR3 runs to 13 residues. Trimming removed 6 bases at V and 4 bases at J, with 15 bases between. The variable domain in full, with the rest retrieved from reference TRBV29-1 and TRBJ1-2, is SAVISQKPSRDICQRGTSLTIQCQVDSQVTMMFWYRQQPGQSLTLIATANQGSEATYESGFVIDKFPISRPNLTFSTLTVSNMSPEDSSIYLCSVVPMAGYGYTFGSGTRLTVV.